The present entry profiles one T cell receptor beta chain with its context. Its antigen is still unknown. Sequencing used immunoSEQ multiplex PCR; TCRdb keeps in-frame clones, though not all of them. The sample lists more than 2,000,000 clones; 80% to 95% were seen once. CDR3 size: 18 residues. This record comes from a study of shared clonotypes between healthy human individuals. General study points: Across a handful of donors, naive CD4 shared 5% to 6%, naive CD8 more than 3%, memory CD4 roughly 2.4%, memory CD8 under 0.5%. Memory subsets generally showed lower estimated richness than naive subsets. Sharing of clonotypes among donors was expected to vary with sequencing depth.

This clonotype originated in a man aged 18 to 30 in good health. Some clones in this sample may be carry-over from other donors' samples. The chain recombines TRBV21-1 with TRBJ2-2. TRBV21-1 is classified as a pseudogene. The sequencing sample was made of naive CD4+ T cells from PBMCs. As for subset: CD45RA+ positively selected. DNA for the CDR3: TGTGCCAGCAGTCGTTACAAGGGATCCCCTAGAACAACCGGGGAGCTGTTTTTT. It specifies CASSRYKGSPRTTGELFF.